This T cell receptor beta chain was sequenced during a study of OX40 agonist ivuxolimab in advanced cancers. Study-wide background: While on treatment, patients had intravenous ivuxolimab at 0.01 to 10 mg/kg every 2 weeks.

Germline lookup yields CDR1 MNHEY and CDR2 SMNVEV (reference sequence). CDR3 length equals 14 residues. Data came from immunoSEQ multiplex PCR; TCRdb stores just in-frame clones and leaves some out. Here the sample spans under 20,000 clones, less than 90% being singletons. Exclusion applied to patients with autoimmune disease history or systemic immunosuppression. This sample comprised CD4+ or CD8+ T cells sorted from blood, obtained in a trial of the OX40 agonist ivuxolimab. The gene calls are TRBV27 and TRBJ2-5; 7 bases match TRBD2. Matching the DNA end better, TRBJ2-7 makes the J call doubtful. This receptor was obtained from an adult with an advanced solid tumor such as melanoma, head and neck, liver or kidney cancer. CDR3 nucleotide sequence: TGTGCCAGCAGGCGGACCCAGGCGGGGGACGAGCAGTACTTC. This translates into CASRRTQAGDEQYF.